The subject of this entry is one TCR beta chain. Its specific antigen is unknown. No base qualities exist here, and no much larger clone lies one base off it. From cysteine to phenylalanine, the CDR3 is 15 amino acids long. Kept here is only the CDR3 DNA, which spans 45 bases and is read in frame from base 1. The V and J ends are trimmed by 10 bases and 1 base, leaving 14 bases between them. As encoded in the germline V gene, CDR1 is ENHRY while CDR2 is SYGVKD. TCRdb names Illumina NovaSeq 6000 as the instrument used. TCRalpha and TCRbeta cDNA libraries were built by 5'RACE with constant-segment primers, adding sample barcodes and unique molecular identifiers. Trizol reagent was used to extract RNA from every sample. The libraries were amplified in two PCR steps, and the second step added a second sample barcode and Illumina TruSeq adapters. Libraries were sequenced on an Illumina NovaSeq with 2 x 150 bp paired-end reads. As for how the authors treated the data: The reads were demultiplexed and collapsed into UMI-guided consensus sequences using migec v1.2.7. Using mixcr v2.1.11, UMI consensuses were aligned to TRA and TRB V and J templates and then assembled into clonotypes. Clonotypes were classified as expanded or contracted when called significant by both edgeR and NoisET, with noise models trained on biological replicates. For edgeR calls, the thresholds were a false discovery rate-adjusted p below 0.01 and a log2 fold-change of 1. As an exploratory analysis of dynamics, max-normalized trajectories of the 1000 most abundant clonotypes were examined by PCA with hierarchical clustering. Separately sequenced CD4+ and CD8+ repertoires were used to assign a CD4 or CD8 phenotype to each responding clone. TCRdb cleaned the public reads at Q25 with fastp, built clones with MiXCR and kept in-frame beta chains. Here each entry gathers all rows of one CDR3 protein and keeps the most common genes and DNA. The V and J calls follow TCRdb's processing rather than the paper's. The sample contains roughly 320,000 distinct CDR3 sequences, around 27% of them found a single time. The ten largest clones take up approximately 13% of the sample.

Ficoll-Paque density gradient centrifugation was used to isolate PBMCs. This entry is derived from a study of T-cell memory formation after mild COVID-19 (dated by TCRdb to the early 2020s). In terms of the full investigation: Most TCR sequence clusters were specific to one of the two donors. In two donors, T-cell clones that expanded and contracted after mild COVID-19 were tracked by sequencing TCRalpha and TCRbeta repertoires over time. Two young, previously healthy adult volunteers made up the cohort, one male and one female.

The investigation overall reported the following: The study covered only a couple of mild cases, and larger cohorts including severe cases with pre-infection samples were considered necessary. Some responding clones were detected in pre-infection memory, which suggested that pre-existing cross-reactive memory T cells had joined the SARS-CoV-2 response. Clones that contracted from day 15 to 85 showed balanced CD4/CD8 phenotypes, whereas a second wave of clones that expanded from day 15 to 37 leaned towards CD4+. Contracting CD4+ clones were located mainly in the CM and EM memory subsets, whereas CD8+ clones were found to be enriched in EMRA. SARS-CoV-2 specificity of the second-wave clones peaking on day 37 was not confirmed.

The clonotype comes from an adult woman who had mild COVID-19 (a few samples of this study predate the infection). The sample titles of this study are shuffled in the database, so cell type and time point are left out; the donor was told from shared clones. Sequenced input: PBMCs or a T cell subset sorted from them (not recorded which). The chain couples TRBV10-3 to TRBJ2-6; a tentative D call is TRBD1 (6 bases match). In nucleotide form, the sequence is TGTGCCACAGGGCAGGGGCATTCTGGGGCCAACGTCCTGACTTTC. Its coded protein is CATGQGHSGANVLTF.